This entry is about one T cell receptor (beta chain). The assay was immunoSEQ multiplex PCR, and TCRdb's table has in-frame clones only and misses some. The table lists under 200,000 clones, more than 65% of them singletons, with 8.1% in the top ten. This sample stems from a study of blood T cell repertoires in COVID-19. The sequence was obtained from a woman aged 60 to 75 with COVID-19, enrolled during active disease. Sequencing was performed on peripheral blood.

The CDR3 nucleotides read TGTGCCAGCAGCTTGGGGAGGACAGGGGGCCTGAATCAGCCCCAGCATTTT. It encodes CASSLGRTGGLNQPQHF. The J gene is TRBJ1-5, the V gene TRBV5-6; 11 bases match TRBD1. V shed 0 bases, J shed 4 bases, and the junction held 6 bases outside the gene matches. This CDR3 region has 17 residues. CDR1 and CDR2 from the germline V gene are SGHDT and YYEEEE.